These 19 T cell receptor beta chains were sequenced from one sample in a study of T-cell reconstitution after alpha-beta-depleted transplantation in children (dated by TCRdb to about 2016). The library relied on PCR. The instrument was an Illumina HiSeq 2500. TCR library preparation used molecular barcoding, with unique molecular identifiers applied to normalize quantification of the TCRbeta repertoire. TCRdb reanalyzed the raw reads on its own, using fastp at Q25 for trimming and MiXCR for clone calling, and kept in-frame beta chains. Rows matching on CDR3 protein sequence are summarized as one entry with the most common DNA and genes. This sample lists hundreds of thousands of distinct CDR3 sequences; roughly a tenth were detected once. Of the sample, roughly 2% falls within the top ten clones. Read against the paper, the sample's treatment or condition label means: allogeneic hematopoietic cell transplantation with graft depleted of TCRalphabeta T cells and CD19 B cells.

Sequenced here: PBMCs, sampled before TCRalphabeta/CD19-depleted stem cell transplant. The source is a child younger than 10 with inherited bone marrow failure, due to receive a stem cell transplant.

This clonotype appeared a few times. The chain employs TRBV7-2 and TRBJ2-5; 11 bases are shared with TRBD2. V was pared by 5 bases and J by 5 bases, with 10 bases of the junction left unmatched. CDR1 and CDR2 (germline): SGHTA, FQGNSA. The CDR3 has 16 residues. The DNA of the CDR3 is TGTGCCAGCAGCCCCCGTACTAGCGGGAGTAGGGAGACCCAGTACTTC. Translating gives CASSPRTSGSRETQYF.

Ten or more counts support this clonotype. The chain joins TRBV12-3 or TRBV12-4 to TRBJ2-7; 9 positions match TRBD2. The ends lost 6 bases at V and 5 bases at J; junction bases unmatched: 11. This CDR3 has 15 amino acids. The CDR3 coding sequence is TGTGCCAGCAGCCAAGCTTTAGCGGGAGTCCACGAGCAGTACTTC. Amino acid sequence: CASSQALAGVHEQYF.

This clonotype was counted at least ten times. The CDR3 loop reads CASSSLAGEWETQYF. The CDR3 DNA reads TGTGCCAGCAGTTCACTAGCGGGAGAGTGGGAGACCCAGTACTTC. The chain couples TRBV27 to TRBJ2-5, with TRBD2 identical over 11 bases. The CDR3 runs to 15 residues. From germline, CDR1 is MNHEY and CDR2 SMNVEV (reference sequence). Trimming took 4 bases from V and 5 from J; bases not matched to a gene: 6.

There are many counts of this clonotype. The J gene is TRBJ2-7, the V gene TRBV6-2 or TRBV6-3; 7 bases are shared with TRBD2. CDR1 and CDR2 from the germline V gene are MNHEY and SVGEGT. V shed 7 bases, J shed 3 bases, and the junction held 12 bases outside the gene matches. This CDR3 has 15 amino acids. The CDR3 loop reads CASTTSGAGIYEQYF. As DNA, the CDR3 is TGTGCCAGCACCACCTCGGGAGCGGGAATCTACGAGCAGTACTTC.

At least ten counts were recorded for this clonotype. The CDR3 loop is CSALAGGPAGEQYF. The CDR3 nucleotides are TGCAGTGCGCTAGCGGGAGGGCCGGCTGGCGAGCAGTACTTC. This sequence joins TRBV20-1 and TRBJ2-7; TRBD2 agrees at 12 bases. Germline CDR1 DFQATT, CDR2 SNEGSKA (reference sequence). Trimming at V came to 6 bases and at J to 6 bases, leaving 9 bases not matched to a gene. This CDR3 region has 14 residues.

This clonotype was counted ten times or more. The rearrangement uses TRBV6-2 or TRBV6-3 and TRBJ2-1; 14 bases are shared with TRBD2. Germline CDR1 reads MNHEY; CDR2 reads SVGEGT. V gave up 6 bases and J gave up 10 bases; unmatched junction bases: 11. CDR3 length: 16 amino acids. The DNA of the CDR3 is TGTGCCAGCAGACTCTCCGGGACTAGCGGGAGAGGGGAGCAGTTCTTC. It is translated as CASRLSGTSGRGEQFF.

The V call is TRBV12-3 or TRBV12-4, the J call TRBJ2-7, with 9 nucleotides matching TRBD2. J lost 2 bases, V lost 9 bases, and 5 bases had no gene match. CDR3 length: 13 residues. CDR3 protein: CASAGLAPYEQYF. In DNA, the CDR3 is TGTGCCAGTGCTGGACTAGCGCCCTACGAGCAGTACTTC.

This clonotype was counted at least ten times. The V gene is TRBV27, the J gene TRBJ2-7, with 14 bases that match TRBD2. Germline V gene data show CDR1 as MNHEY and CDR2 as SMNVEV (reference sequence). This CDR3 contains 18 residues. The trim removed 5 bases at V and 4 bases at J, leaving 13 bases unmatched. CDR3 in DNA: TGTGCCAGCAGTACGGGACTAGCGGGAGTAGGGGGATCTTACGAGCAGTACTTC. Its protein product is CASSTGLAGVGGSYEQYF.

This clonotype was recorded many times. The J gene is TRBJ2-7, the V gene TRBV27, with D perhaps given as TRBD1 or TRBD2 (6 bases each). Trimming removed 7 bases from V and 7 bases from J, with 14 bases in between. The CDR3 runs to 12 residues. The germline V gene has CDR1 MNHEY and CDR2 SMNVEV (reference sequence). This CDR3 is CASTPGGGEQYF. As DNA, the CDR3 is TGTGCCAGCACCCCCGGAGGGGGAGAGCAGTACTTC.

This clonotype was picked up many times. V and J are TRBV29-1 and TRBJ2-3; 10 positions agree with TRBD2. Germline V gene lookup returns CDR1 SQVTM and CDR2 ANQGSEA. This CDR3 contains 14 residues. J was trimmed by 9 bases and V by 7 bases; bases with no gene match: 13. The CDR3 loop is CSADRLAGVGTQYF. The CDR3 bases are TGCAGCGCTGACCGGCTAGCGGGAGTCGGAACGCAGTATTTT.

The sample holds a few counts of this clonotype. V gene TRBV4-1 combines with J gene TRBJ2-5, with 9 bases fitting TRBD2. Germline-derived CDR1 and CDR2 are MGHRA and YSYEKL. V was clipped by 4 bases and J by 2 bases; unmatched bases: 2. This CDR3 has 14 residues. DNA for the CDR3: TGCGCCAGCAGCCCTAGCGGGATGCAAGAGACCCAGTACTTC. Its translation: CASSPSGMQETQYF.

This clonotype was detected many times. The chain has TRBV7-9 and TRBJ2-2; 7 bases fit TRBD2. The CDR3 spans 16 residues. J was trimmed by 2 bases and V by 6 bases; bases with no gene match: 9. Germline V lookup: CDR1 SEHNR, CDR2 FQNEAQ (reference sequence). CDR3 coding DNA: TGTGCCAGCAGACCCTGGGAGGGCCGTAACACCGGGGAGCTGTTTTTT. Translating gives CASRPWEGRNTGELFF.

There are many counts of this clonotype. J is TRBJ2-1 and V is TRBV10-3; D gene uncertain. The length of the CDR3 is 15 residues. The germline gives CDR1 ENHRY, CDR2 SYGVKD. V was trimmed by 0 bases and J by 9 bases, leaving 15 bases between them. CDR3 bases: TGTGCCATCAGTGAGTCGCCAGTACTCCCGCTTGAGCAGTTCTTC. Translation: CAISESPVLPLEQFF.

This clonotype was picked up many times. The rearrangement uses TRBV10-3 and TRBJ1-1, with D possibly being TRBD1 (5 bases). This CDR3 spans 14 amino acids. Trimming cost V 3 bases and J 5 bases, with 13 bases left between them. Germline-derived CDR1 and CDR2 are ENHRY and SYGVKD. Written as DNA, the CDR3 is TGTGCCATCAGTGAATATGCAGGGAAAACTGAAGCTTTCTTT. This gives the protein CAISEYAGKTEAFF.

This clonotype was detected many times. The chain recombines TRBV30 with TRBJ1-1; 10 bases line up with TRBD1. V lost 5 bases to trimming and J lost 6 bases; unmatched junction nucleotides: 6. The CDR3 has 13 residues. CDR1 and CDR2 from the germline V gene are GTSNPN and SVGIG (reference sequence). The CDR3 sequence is CAWERDRGAEAFF. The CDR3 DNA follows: TGTGCCTGGGAGAGGGACAGGGGCGCTGAAGCTTTCTTT.

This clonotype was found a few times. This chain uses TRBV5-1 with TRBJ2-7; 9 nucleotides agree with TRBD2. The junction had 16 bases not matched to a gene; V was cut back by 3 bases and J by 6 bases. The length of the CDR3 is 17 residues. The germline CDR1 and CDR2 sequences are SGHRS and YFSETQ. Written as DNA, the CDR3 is TGCGCCAGCAGCTCCGCGGTCGGTTCTAGCGGGACGGGCGAGCAGTACTTC. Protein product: CASSSAVGSSGTGEQYF.

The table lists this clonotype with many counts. Here the CDR3 DNA reads TGCGCCAGCGGTTCGCAGGGGAACGGGGAGCTGTTTTTT. Translated, it gives CASGSQGNGELFF. The chain combines TRBV23-1 with TRBJ2-2; a possible D gene is TRBD1 (6 bases). TRBV23-1 is treated as an ORF (open reading frame) with a function not yet certain. The CDR3 spans 13 residues. V lost 8 bases and J 7 bases, leaving 14 bases between the germline ends.

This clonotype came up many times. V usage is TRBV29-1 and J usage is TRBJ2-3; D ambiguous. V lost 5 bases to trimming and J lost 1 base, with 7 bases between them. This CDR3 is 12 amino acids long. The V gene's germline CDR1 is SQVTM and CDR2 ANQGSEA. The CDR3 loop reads CSVTDGTDTQYF. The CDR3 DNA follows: TGCAGCGTTACGGACGGCACAGATACGCAGTATTTT.

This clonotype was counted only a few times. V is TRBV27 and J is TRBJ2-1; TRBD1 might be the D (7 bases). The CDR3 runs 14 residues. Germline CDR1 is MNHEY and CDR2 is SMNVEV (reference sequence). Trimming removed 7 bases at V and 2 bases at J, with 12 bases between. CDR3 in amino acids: CASKGGGAYNEQFF. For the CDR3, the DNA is TGTGCCAGCAAAGGGGGCGGGGCCTACAATGAGCAGTTCTTC.